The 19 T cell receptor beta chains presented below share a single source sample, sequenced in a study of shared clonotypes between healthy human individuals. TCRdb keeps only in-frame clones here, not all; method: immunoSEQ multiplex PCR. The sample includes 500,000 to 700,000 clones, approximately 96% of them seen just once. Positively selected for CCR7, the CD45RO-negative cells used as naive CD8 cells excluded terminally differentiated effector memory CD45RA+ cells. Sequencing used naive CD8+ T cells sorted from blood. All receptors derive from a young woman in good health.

The CDR3 is CASSPREGQGISYEQYF. For the CDR3, the DNA is TGCGCCAGCAGCCCACGAGAAGGACAGGGGATCTCCTACGAGCAGTACTTC. The V and J genes are TRBV5-1 and TRBJ2-7; the match to TRBD1 covers 9 bases. The CDR3 has 17 residues. Germline assignment: CDR1 SGHRS and CDR2 YFSETQ. After removal of 4 bases from V and 0 bases from J, the junction contained 11 bases not matched to a gene.

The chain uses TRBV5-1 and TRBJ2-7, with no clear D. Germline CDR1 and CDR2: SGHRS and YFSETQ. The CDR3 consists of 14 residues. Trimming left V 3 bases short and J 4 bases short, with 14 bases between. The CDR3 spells CASSWTPAGYEQYF. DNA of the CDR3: TGCGCCAGCAGCTGGACCCCGGCCGGGTACGAGCAGTACTTC.

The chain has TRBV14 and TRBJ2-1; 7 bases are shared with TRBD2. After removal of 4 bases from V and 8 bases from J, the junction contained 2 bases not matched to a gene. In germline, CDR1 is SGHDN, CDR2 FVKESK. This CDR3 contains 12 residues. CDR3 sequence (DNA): TGTGCCAGCAGCCCGGGGGGTTATGAGCAGTTCTTC. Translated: CASSPGGYEQFF.

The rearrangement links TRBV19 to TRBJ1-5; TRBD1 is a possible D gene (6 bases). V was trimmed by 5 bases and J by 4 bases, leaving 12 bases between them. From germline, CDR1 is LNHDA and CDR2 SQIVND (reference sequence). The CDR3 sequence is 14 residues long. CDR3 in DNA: TGTGCCAGTAGTCTGGGGCAGGGGAATCAGCCCCAGCATTTT. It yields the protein CASSLGQGNQPQHF.

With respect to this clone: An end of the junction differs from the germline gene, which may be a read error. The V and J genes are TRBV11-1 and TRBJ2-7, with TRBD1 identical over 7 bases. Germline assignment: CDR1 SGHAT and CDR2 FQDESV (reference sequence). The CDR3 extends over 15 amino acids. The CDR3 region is CASSQKTGYPLALRF. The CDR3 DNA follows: TGTGCCAGCAGCCAGAAGACAGGGTACCCCTTGGCGCTCCGCTTC.

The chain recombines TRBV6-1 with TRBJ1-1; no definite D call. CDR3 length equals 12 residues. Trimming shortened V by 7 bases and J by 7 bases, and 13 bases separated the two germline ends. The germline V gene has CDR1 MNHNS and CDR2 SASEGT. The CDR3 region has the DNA TGTGCCAGCACAACCATGCCCCTTGAAGCTTTCTTT. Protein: CASTTMPLEAFF.

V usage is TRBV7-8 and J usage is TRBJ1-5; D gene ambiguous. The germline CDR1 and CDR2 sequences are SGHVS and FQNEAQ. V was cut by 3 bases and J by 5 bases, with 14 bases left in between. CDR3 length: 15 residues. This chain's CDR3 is CASSFASPHHQPQHF. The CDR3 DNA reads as TGTGCCAGCAGCTTCGCCAGTCCCCATCATCAGCCCCAGCATTTT.

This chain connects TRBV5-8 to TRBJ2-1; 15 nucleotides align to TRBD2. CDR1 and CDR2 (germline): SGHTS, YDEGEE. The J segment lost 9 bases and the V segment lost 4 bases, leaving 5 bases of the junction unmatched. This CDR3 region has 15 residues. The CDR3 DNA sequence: TGTGCCAGCAGCACGGGACTAGCGGGAGGATCTGAGCAGTTCTTC. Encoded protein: CASSTGLAGGSEQFF.

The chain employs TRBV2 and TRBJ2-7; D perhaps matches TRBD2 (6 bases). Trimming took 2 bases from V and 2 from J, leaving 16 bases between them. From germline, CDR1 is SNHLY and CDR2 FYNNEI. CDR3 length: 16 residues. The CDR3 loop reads CASSEWRGIGTYEQYF. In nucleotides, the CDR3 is TGTGCCAGCAGTGAATGGCGCGGGATCGGGACCTACGAGCAGTACTTC.

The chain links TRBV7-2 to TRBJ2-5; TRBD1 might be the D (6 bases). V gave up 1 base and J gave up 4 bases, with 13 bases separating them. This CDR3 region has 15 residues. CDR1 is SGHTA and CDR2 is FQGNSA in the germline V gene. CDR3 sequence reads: CASSLGRGFGETQYF. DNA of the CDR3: TGTGCCAGCAGCTTAGGCAGGGGATTCGGAGAGACCCAGTACTTC.

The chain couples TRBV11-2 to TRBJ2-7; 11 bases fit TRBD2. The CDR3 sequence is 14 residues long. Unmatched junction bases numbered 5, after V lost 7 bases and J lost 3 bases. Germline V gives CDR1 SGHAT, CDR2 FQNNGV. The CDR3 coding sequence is TGTGCCAGCACTTACGGGACTAGCGGCTACGAGCAGTACTTC. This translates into CASTYGTSGYEQYF.

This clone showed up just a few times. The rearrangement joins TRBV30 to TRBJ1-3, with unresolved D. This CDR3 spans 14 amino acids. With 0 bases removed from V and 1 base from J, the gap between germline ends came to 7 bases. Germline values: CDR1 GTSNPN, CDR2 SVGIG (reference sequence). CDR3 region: CAWSVSVSGNTIYF. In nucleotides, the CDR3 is TGTGCCTGGAGTGTATCAGTTTCTGGAAACACCATATATTTT.

CDR3 sequence (DNA): TGTGCCACCAGCAGAGAGGGGGGGACAGATACGCAGTATTTT. The encoded protein is CATSREGGTDTQYF. V and J are TRBV15 and TRBJ2-3; TRBD2 matches 7 bases. CDR1 is LNHNV, CDR2 YYDKDF, per germline (reference sequence). The CDR3 consists of 14 residues. The trim removed 0 bases at V and 3 bases at J, leaving 0 bases unmatched.

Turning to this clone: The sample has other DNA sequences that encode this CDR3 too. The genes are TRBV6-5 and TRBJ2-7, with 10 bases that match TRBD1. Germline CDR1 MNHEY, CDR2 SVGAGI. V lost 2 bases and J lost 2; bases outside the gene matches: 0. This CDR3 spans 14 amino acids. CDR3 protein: CASSYGQGAYEQYF. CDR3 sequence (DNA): TGTGCCAGCAGTTACGGACAGGGGGCCTACGAGCAGTACTTC.

The CDR3 DNA sequence: TGTGCCAGCAGCGAGAGGAGTTCGAACACCGGGGAGCTGTTTTTT. Its translation: CASSERSSNTGELFF. The chain combines TRBV9 with TRBJ2-2, with D hard to call. The CDR3 totals 15 residues. Germline loops: CDR1 SGDLS, CDR2 YYNGEE. Between the trimmed V and J ends, which lost 3 bases and 0 bases, there was a span of 9 bases.

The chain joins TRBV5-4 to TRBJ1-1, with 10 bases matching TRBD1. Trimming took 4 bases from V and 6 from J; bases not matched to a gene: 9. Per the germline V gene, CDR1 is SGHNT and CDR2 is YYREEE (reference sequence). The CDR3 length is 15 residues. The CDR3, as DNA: TGTGCCAGCAGCCCCGGGGGACAGGGGAATCCTGAAGCTTTCTTT. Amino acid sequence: CASSPGGQGNPEAFF. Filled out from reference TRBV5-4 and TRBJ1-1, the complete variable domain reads ETGVTQSPTHLIKTRGQQVTLRCSSQSGHNTVSWYQQALGQGPQFIFQYYREEENGRGNFPPRFSGLQFPNYSSELNVNALELDDSALYLCASSPGGQGNPEAFFGQGTRLTVV.

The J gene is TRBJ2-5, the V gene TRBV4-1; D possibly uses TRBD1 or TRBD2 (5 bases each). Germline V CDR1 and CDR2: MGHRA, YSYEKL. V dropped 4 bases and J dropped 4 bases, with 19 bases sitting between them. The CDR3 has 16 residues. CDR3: CASSPEPGAGRETQYF. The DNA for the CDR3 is TGCGCCAGCAGCCCCGAACCCGGGGCCGGACGAGAGACCCAGTACTTC.

The CDR3 DNA reads as TGCAGCGTCGAGGGACTAACAGATACGCAGTATTTT. This encodes CSVEGLTDTQYF. The chain joins TRBV29-1 to TRBJ2-3; 7 bases match TRBD2. The CDR3 has 12 amino acids. Germline V gene data show CDR1 as SQVTM and CDR2 as ANQGSEA. The V segment lost 6 bases and the J segment 3 bases; nucleotides outside the gene matches: 3.

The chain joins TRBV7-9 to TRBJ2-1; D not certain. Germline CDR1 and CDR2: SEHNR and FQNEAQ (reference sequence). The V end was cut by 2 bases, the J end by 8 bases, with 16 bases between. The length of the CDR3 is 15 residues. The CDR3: CASSLSVGISHEQFF. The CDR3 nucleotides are TGTGCCAGCAGCTTATCGGTGGGGATTTCCCATGAGCAGTTCTTC.